The 21 T cell receptor beta chains presented below share a single source sample, sequenced in a study of Ad26.COV2.S vaccination and SARS-CoV-2 variants. Libraries were prepared by immunoSEQ multiplex PCR; TCRdb keeps only in-frame clonotypes and omits some of them. The profile shows approximately 340,000 clones, around 92% of them singletons. The specimen comprised peripheral blood, sampled after recovery from COVID-19. The receptors here all came from a human donor who had recovered from COVID-19.

This rearrangement joins TRBV18 to TRBJ2-3, with 10 bases identical to TRBD2. Germline CDR1 is KGHSH and CDR2 is LQKENI. CDR3 length equals 15 residues. Trimming cost V 8 bases and J 7 bases; bases outside gene matches: 12. CDR3 protein: CASSRSGGAGNTQYF. The CDR3 DNA sequence: TGTGCCAGCAGCCGAAGCGGGGGGGCCGGAAATACGCAGTATTTT.

The chain carries TRBV10-2 and TRBJ2-1; possibly TRBD1 or TRBD2 for D (6 bases each). Germline V gene lookup returns CDR1 WSHSY and CDR2 SAAADI. V dropped 4 bases and J dropped 8 bases, with 9 bases sitting between them. The CDR3 has 12 amino acids. The CDR3 nucleotides are TGCGCCAGCAGTGCTAGGGGGGATGAGCAGTTCTTC. It codes for CASSARGDEQFF.

The CDR3 region is CASSLVTSGGLNEQFF. CDR3 DNA sequence: TGTGCCAGCAGCTTGGTCACTAGCGGGGGGCTCAATGAGCAGTTCTTC. The chain combines TRBV7-9 with TRBJ2-1, with TRBD2 identical over 12 bases. J was trimmed by 6 bases and V by 3 bases; bases with no gene match: 6. Germline V gene data show CDR1 as SEHNR and CDR2 as FQNEAQ (reference sequence). The CDR3 contains 16 residues.

This rearrangement joins TRBV11-2 to TRBJ2-7, with D perhaps matching TRBD2 (6 bases). The CDR3 extends over 14 amino acids. CDR1 is SGHAT and CDR2 is FQNNGV in the germline V gene. V lost 6 bases, J lost 0 bases, and 12 bases lay in between. CDR3 loop: CASSSGLHSYEQYF. CDR3 sequence (DNA): TGTGCCAGCAGTTCGGGACTCCACTCCTACGAGCAGTACTTC.

V usage is TRBV6-5 and J usage is TRBJ1-5, with D tentatively TRBD1 (6 bases). The V end lost 5 bases, the J end lost 1 base, and 9 bases lay between the germline ends. Per the germline V gene, CDR1 is MNHEY and CDR2 is SVGAGI. The CDR3 loop spans 14 amino acids. The DNA of the CDR3 is TGTGCCAGCAGTACCCAGGGGAGCAATCAGCCCCAGCATTTT. It yields the protein CASSTQGSNQPQHF.

As DNA, the CDR3 is TGCGCCAGCAGCTTACTTGGTGGGGATCCTGGCTACACCTTC. This encodes CASSLLGGDPGYTF. The genes are TRBV5-1 and TRBJ1-2; D gene uncertain. From germline, CDR1 is SGHRS and CDR2 YFSETQ. The V end was cut by 2 bases, the J end by 7 bases, with 15 bases between. This CDR3 has 14 amino acids.

The rearrangement joins TRBV2 to TRBJ2-2; D is undetermined. The CDR3 spans 12 residues. The germline CDR1 and CDR2 sequences are SNHLY and FYNNEI. The V end was cut by 3 bases, the J end by 7 bases, with 6 bases between. Here the CDR3 DNA reads TGTGCCAGCAGTGATCGAGTCGGGGAGCTGTTTTTT. It specifies CASSDRVGELFF.

V usage is TRBV4-1 and J usage is TRBJ1-3, with a possible D match to TRBD1 (5 bases). The CDR3 sequence is 16 residues long. Trimming stripped 1 base from V and 2 bases from J, with 12 bases between. CDR1 and CDR2 from the germline V gene are MGHRA and YSYEKL. Here the CDR3 DNA reads TGCGCCAGCAGCCAAGCCACAGGCCCCCCTGGAAACACCATATATTTT. This encodes CASSQATGPPGNTIYF.

The chain joins TRBV20-1 to TRBJ1-1; 9 bases fit TRBD1. Germline loops: CDR1 DFQATT, CDR2 SNEGSKA (reference sequence). This CDR3 region has 11 residues. In DNA form, the CDR3 reads TGCGGGGGACAGGGGAACACTGAAGCTTTCTTT. As protein: CGGQGNTEAFF.

The rearrangement uses TRBV6-5 and TRBJ2-7, with 8 positions matching TRBD1. Germline CDR1 reads MNHEY; CDR2 reads SVGAGI. V dropped 0 bases and J dropped 5; count of bases not matched to a gene: 6. The CDR3 consists of 15 residues. CDR3 DNA: TGTGCCAGCAGTTACTCCACAGGGGGTTTCAACGAGCAGTACTTC. Protein sequence: CASSYSTGGFNEQYF.

The chain has TRBV3-1 (or the pseudogene TRBV3-2) and TRBJ2-2; D remains ambiguous. The CDR3 consists of 15 residues. Germline V gene data show CDR1 as LGHDT and CDR2 as YNNKEL (reference sequence). V was pared by 4 bases and J by 4 bases, with 13 bases between. The chain's CDR3 is CASSPRSIGTGELFF. Written as DNA, the CDR3 is TGTGCCAGCAGCCCCCGGTCCATTGGCACCGGGGAGCTGTTTTTT.

This clone was recorded a few times. The chain has TRBV10-1 and TRBJ2-1, with a tentative D call TRBD1 (5 bases). The CDR3 runs to 13 residues. V was trimmed by 5 bases and J by 9 bases, leaving 14 bases between them. Looked up from germline, CDR1 is WNHNN and CDR2 is SYGVQD (reference sequence). The CDR3 DNA reads TGCGCCAGCAGTCCTCGACAGAACGGTGAGCAGTTCTTC. Translating gives CASSPRQNGEQFF.

The rearrangement uses TRBV10-3 and TRBJ1-1; 8 nucleotides align to TRBD1. Germline CDR1 and CDR2: ENHRY and SYGVKD. Trimming at V came to 0 bases and at J to 9 bases, leaving 12 bases not matched to a gene. This CDR3 has 16 amino acids. The CDR3 sequence is CAISESVQGVKLKAFF. CDR3 DNA sequence: TGTGCCATCAGTGAGTCGGTACAGGGGGTTAAGCTTAAAGCTTTCTTT.

The chain joins TRBV2 to TRBJ1-1, with D uncertain. The CDR3 covers 16 residues. CDR1 SNHLY and CDR2 FYNNEI come from the germline V gene. V lost 4 bases to trimming and J lost 0 bases, with 15 bases between them. The CDR3 region is CASSVGAPILNTEAFF. The CDR3, as DNA: TGTGCCAGCAGTGTCGGAGCTCCTATTCTGAACACTGAAGCTTTCTTT.

The CDR3 region is CAVQQGDRPQHF. CDR3 nucleotides: TGTGCCGTCCAACAGGGAGATCGGCCCCAGCATTTT. The chain joins TRBV6-6 to TRBJ1-5; tentatively, D is TRBD1 (6 bases). V shed 11 bases and J shed 9 bases, with 17 bases lying between them. Germline CDR1 reads MNHNY; CDR2 reads SVGAGI (reference sequence). The CDR3 has 12 amino acids.

This chain uses TRBV5-1 with TRBJ2-5; D uncertain. V lost 2 bases and J 2 bases, leaving 7 bases between the germline ends. This CDR3 spans 13 amino acids. Germline V gene sequence: CDR1 SGHRS, CDR2 YFSETQ. DNA for the CDR3: TGCGCCAGCAGCTTAAAGCGACAAGAGACCCAGTACTTC. Its protein product is CASSLKRQETQYF.

V usage is TRBV7-3 and J usage is TRBJ2-2, with a possible D match to TRBD2 (5 bases). The CDR3 contains 14 residues. CDR1 and CDR2 from the germline V gene are SGHTA and FQGTGA. The V end was cut by 5 bases, the J end by 7 bases, with 14 bases between. The CDR3 loop is CASSRTPRGGELFF. DNA for the CDR3: TGTGCCAGCAGCCGAACCCCACGGGGCGGGGAGCTGTTTTTT.

The chain couples TRBV9 to TRBJ1-2; TRBD1 might be the D (5 bases). Germline lookup yields CDR1 SGDLS and CDR2 YYNGEE. This CDR3 region has 13 residues. The V end was cut by 3 bases, the J end by 4 bases, with 10 bases between. In DNA, the CDR3 is TGTGCCAGCAGCGGGGAGGGGCCCTATGGCTACACCTTC. The encoded protein is CASSGEGPYGYTF. The whole variable domain, filled in from reference TRBV9 and TRBJ1-2, reads DSGVTQTPKHLITATGQRVTLRCSPRSGDLSVYWYQQSLDQGLQFLIQYYNGEERAKGNILERFSAQQFPDLHSELNLSSLELGDSALYFCASSGEGPYGYTFGSGTRLTVV.

The genes are TRBV6-5 and TRBJ1-1; unclear D gene. This CDR3 contains 14 residues. Germline V gives CDR1 MNHEY, CDR2 SVGAGI. The ends were cut back, 6 bases at V and 5 bases at J, with 16 bases in the middle. The chain's CDR3 is CASRRAGVRTEAFF. The CDR3 nucleotides read TGTGCCAGCAGGAGGGCTGGGGTAAGGACTGAAGCTTTCTTT.

J is TRBJ1-1 and V is TRBV7-8; no clear D gene. Germline assignment: CDR1 SGHVS and CDR2 FQNEAQ. V was clipped by 5 bases and J by 2 bases, with 12 bases between them. There are 14 residues in the CDR3. The CDR3 reads CASSPKDFNTEAFF. The CDR3 DNA reads TGTGCCAGCAGCCCGAAGGACTTTAACACTGAAGCTTTCTTT. The full variable domain, its missing parts supplied by reference TRBV7-8 and TRBJ1-1, is GAGVSQSPRYKVAKRGQDVALRCDPISGHVSLFWYQQALGQGPEFLTYFQNEAQLDKSGLPSDRFFAERPEGSVSTLKIQRTQQEDSAVYLCASSPKDFNTEAFFGQGTRLTVV.

The chain carries TRBV6-2 or TRBV6-3 and TRBJ2-3; 7 nucleotides agree with TRBD1. The CDR3 contains 17 residues. Germline-derived CDR1 and CDR2 are MNHEY and SVGEGT. With V trimmed by 3 bases and J by 2 bases, 11 bases remained unmatched. DNA for the CDR3: TGTGCCAGCAGTTATTTGACAGGGCCCTCACCCACAGATACGCAGTATTTT. This translates into CASSYLTGPSPTDTQYF.